What follows is one T cell receptor (beta chain) and its context. The sample comes from a study of blood T cell repertoires in COVID-19. Across the whole study: T cells, B-cell-depleted T cells, or PBMCs supplied cDNA or gDNA.

Per germline, CDR1 MGHRA and CDR2 YSYEKL. V was shortened by 4 bases and J by 7 bases, with 16 bases between the two germline ends. This CDR3 spans 15 amino acids. In the authors' methods: Reference gene primers were amplified, and this amplification served to estimate nucleated cell counts. Assay: immunoSEQ multiplex PCR; the TCRdb copy retains only in-frame clones and omits some. The D gene and trimming were derived from the DNA, and the V and J assignments and clone size from that table. The data show about 170,000 clones, with 82% seen just once and under 9% held by the top ten. The receptor comes from a woman between 40 and 50 years old with COVID-19, enrolled during active disease. The V gene is TRBV4-1, the J gene TRBJ1-4; a weak D match, TRBD1 (6 bases). The sample comprised peripheral blood. CDR3 sequence: CASSPTRGDGEKLFF. The CDR3, as DNA: TGCGCCAGCAGCCCTACCAGGGGTGATGGTGAAAAACTGTTTTTT.